The 19 T cell receptor beta chains in this list originate from one sample, sequenced in a study of shared clonotypes between healthy human individuals. Clones were sequenced by immunoSEQ multiplex PCR, and TCRdb holds only the in-frame ones, with some missing. Among about 2 million clones listed, about 95% were seen once. Naive CD8 cells lacked CD45RO and underwent positive selection for CCR7, leaving out terminally differentiated effector memory CD45RA+ cells. The sequencing input was naive CD8+ T cells sorted from blood. The source of these receptors is a man aged 18 to 30 in good health.

A remark on this clone: Additional DNA sequences in this sample encode the identical CDR3. This chain links TRBV7-6 with TRBJ2-7, with D uncertain. V lost 3 bases and J lost 2, with 8 bases in between. The CDR3 loop spans 13 amino acids. CDR1 and CDR2 from the germline V gene are SGHVS and FNYEAQ. The CDR3 sequence: CASSLNAAYEQYF. The DNA of the CDR3 is TGTGCCAGCAGCTTGAACGCCGCCTACGAGCAGTACTTC.

This clone was counted once. The chain uses TRBV28 and TRBJ2-7; no clear D. Germline loops: CDR1 MDHEN, CDR2 SYDVKM. CDR3 size: 14 residues. The V end was cut by 6 bases, the J end by 6 bases, with 18 bases between. The CDR3: CASSETGEGPEQYF. Here the CDR3 DNA reads TGTGCCAGCAGCGAGACTGGGGAAGGGCCCGAGCAGTACTTC.

The V call is TRBV9, the J call TRBJ2-1; D possibly uses TRBD1 or TRBD2 (5 bases each). The V end lost 3 bases, the J end lost 1 base, and 11 bases lay between the germline ends. Germline CDR1 is SGDLS and CDR2 is YYNGEE. The CDR3 has 15 amino acids. The DNA for the CDR3 is TGTGCCAGCAGCGAGGGACCGCCGTCCTACAATGAGCAGTTCTTC. It codes for CASSEGPPSYNEQFF.

The chain links TRBV27 to TRBJ1-1; D remains unclear. The CDR3 totals 13 residues. V was shortened by 4 bases and J by 6 bases, with 12 bases between the two germline ends. Germline CDR1 and CDR2: MNHEY and SMNVEV (reference sequence). The CDR3 reads CASSSLLGAEAFF. CDR3 bases: TGTGCCAGCAGTTCACTCCTCGGAGCTGAAGCTTTCTTT.

The chain joins TRBV29-1 to TRBJ2-1; D unclear. The ends were cut back, 1 base at V and 3 bases at J, with 7 bases in the middle. This CDR3 is 13 amino acids long. The V gene's germline CDR1 is SQVTM and CDR2 ANQGSEA. The CDR3 DNA sequence: TGCAGCGTTGAAGCGGTAGACTACAATGAGCAGTTCTTC. Protein product: CSVEAVDYNEQFF.

The chain employs TRBV30 and TRBJ2-7, with D possibly being TRBD1 or TRBD2 (6 bases each). The germline gives CDR1 GTSNPN, CDR2 SVGIG (reference sequence). Trimming stripped 2 bases from V and 4 bases from J, with 12 bases between. CDR3 size: 13 residues. CDR3 sequence: CAWSMGGGYEQYF. CDR3 coding DNA: TGTGCCTGGAGTATGGGGGGCGGGTACGAGCAGTACTTC.

J is TRBJ2-7 and V is TRBV14; weak D call: TRBD1 (6 bases). This CDR3 comprises 14 residues. V shed 4 bases and J shed 3 bases, with 13 bases lying between them. The germline V gene encodes CDR1 SGHDN and CDR2 FVKESK. This chain's CDR3 is CASSRKDSYYEQYF. CDR3 DNA sequence: TGTGCCAGCAGCCGCAAGGACAGTTACTACGAGCAGTACTTC.

The chain is built from TRBV4-3 and TRBJ2-5, with 7 positions matching TRBD2. Germline V lookup: CDR1 LGHNA, CDR2 YSLEER. The ends lost 1 base at V and 4 bases at J; junction bases unmatched: 6. The CDR3 extends over 15 amino acids. The CDR3 protein is CASSQAPASGETQYF. The CDR3 DNA is TGCGCCAGCAGCCAAGCCCCGGCTAGCGGAGAGACCCAGTACTTC.

This clone was counted a single time. The chain combines TRBV5-6 with TRBJ2-5; D gene unclear. V was pared by 4 bases and J by 5 bases, with 15 bases between. CDR1 is SGHDT, CDR2 YYEEEE, per germline. The CDR3 is 14 residues long. CDR3 amino acids: CASSVTSPVETQYF. In DNA form, the CDR3 reads TGTGCCAGCAGCGTGACATCCCCCGTGGAGACCCAGTACTTC. Together with reference TRBV5-6 and TRBJ2-5, the CDR3 gives the full variable domain: DAGVTQSPTHLIKTRGQQVTLRCSPKSGHDTVSWYQQALGQGPQFIFQYYEEEERQRGNFPDRFSGHQFPNYSSELNVNALLLGDSALYLCASSVTSPVETQYFGPGTRLLVL.

In this sample, this clone turned up once. This rearrangement joins TRBV4-2 to TRBJ2-1, with D possibly TRBD1 on 5 matching bases. Germline values: CDR1 LGHNA, CDR2 YNFKEQ. Trimming took off 3 bases at V and 3 bases at J, with 18 bases between the two ends. CDR3 length equals 17 residues. The CDR3: CASSQPQRLRDYNEQFF. The CDR3 coding sequence is TGTGCCAGCAGCCAGCCCCAAAGGCTCAGGGACTACAATGAGCAGTTCTTC.

The CDR3 nucleotides read TGTGCCACCAGCAGAGAGCCAGAAGCCTACGAGCAGTACTTC. Encoded protein: CATSREPEAYEQYF. The J gene is TRBJ2-7, the V gene TRBV15; D is unclear. Germline CDR1 and CDR2: LNHNV and YYDKDF (reference sequence). This CDR3 comprises 14 residues. V shed 0 bases and J shed 2 bases, with 8 bases lying between them.

The chain combines TRBV28 with TRBJ2-7; D might be TRBD1 or TRBD2, each matching 6 bases. V lost 5 bases and J 7 bases, leaving 24 bases between the germline ends. CDR1 MDHEN and CDR2 SYDVKM come from the germline V gene. The CDR3 covers 16 residues. CDR3 amino acids: CASSTPRRGAILEQYF. CDR3 sequence (DNA): TGTGCCAGCAGTACGCCGCGGAGGGGGGCTATCTTAGAGCAGTACTTC.

V usage is TRBV7-9 and J usage is TRBJ1-4; 7 positions match TRBD1. Germline V lookup: CDR1 SEHNR, CDR2 FQNEAQ (reference sequence). V lost 4 bases and J lost 5; bases outside the gene matches: 7. This CDR3 is 15 amino acids long. In nucleotides, the CDR3 is TGTGCCAGCAGCTCGGCTCAGGGGGGAAATGAAAAACTGTTTTTT. Translated, it gives CASSSAQGGNEKLFF.

V and J are TRBV13 and TRBJ2-1; no reliable D call. CDR1 and CDR2 from the germline V gene are PRHDT and FYEKMQ (reference sequence). The CDR3 is 14 residues long. Trimming took off 0 bases at V and 6 bases at J, with 9 bases between the two ends. The chain's CDR3 is CASSLGGPSNEQFF. The CDR3 nucleotides are TGTGCCAGCAGCTTAGGAGGGCCGAGCAATGAGCAGTTCTTC.

The V gene is TRBV7-9, the J gene TRBJ1-2, with 7 bases aligning to TRBD1. This CDR3 spans 15 amino acids. The ends lost 0 bases at V and 2 bases at J; junction bases unmatched: 3. The germline gives CDR1 SEHNR, CDR2 FQNEAQ (reference sequence). DNA of the CDR3: TGTGCCAGCAGCTTAGCGGACAGGTTCAACTATGGCTACACCTTC. As protein: CASSLADRFNYGYTF.

This chain joins TRBV27 and TRBJ2-1; D not resolved. The V and J ends lost 7 bases and 6 bases respectively, with 16 bases between them. Per the germline V gene, CDR1 is MNHEY and CDR2 is SMNVEV (reference sequence). The CDR3 extends over 14 amino acids. This CDR3 is CASNLVGSGNEQFF. CDR3 nucleotides: TGTGCCAGCAATCTAGTAGGTTCAGGCAATGAGCAGTTCTTC.

A word on this clone: The same CDR3 can be traced to other DNA sequences in this sample. This rearrangement joins TRBV18 to TRBJ2-7, with D hard to call. The CDR3 length is 13 residues. V lost 3 bases and J lost 0, with 6 bases in between. Germline CDR1 is KGHSH and CDR2 is LQKENI. The CDR3 DNA reads as TGTGCCAGCTCACCGGCAGGCTCCTACGAGCAGTACTTC. This translates into CASSPAGSYEQYF.

V is TRBV6-1 and J is TRBJ2-7; D call uncertain. Germline V gives CDR1 MNHNS, CDR2 SASEGT. CDR3 length: 13 residues. V lost 7 bases and J lost 0, with 10 bases in between. CDR3 sequence reads: CASTADLSYEQYF. The CDR3 nucleotides are TGTGCCAGCACGGCGGATCTCTCCTACGAGCAGTACTTC.

V gene TRBV6-5 combines with J gene TRBJ1-1; D perhaps matches TRBD1 (6 bases). In germline, CDR1 is MNHEY, CDR2 SVGAGI. V gave up 10 bases and J gave up 4 bases, with 19 bases separating them. The CDR3 consists of 14 residues. CDR3 protein: CATSSYREGTEAFF. DNA of the CDR3: TGTGCCACATCATCTTACAGGGAGGGCACTGAAGCTTTCTTT.